The T cell receptor (beta chain) under discussion was sequenced for a study of response to subunit inactivated influenza vaccine. Study outcomes and limitations: New T cells are recruited in small numbers by each seasonal influenza vaccination, according to the authors' suggestion.

One entry per CDR3 protein results from TCRdb running MiXCR on the RT-PCR reads. The sample records a few hundred thousand distinct CDR3 sequences, over 20% being singletons. For this clonotype: Its matching antigen is unknown.

Germline CDR1 and CDR2: SGHKS and YYEKEE (reference sequence). The CDR3 sequence is 12 residues long. V dropped 6 bases and J dropped 8 bases, with 14 bases sitting between them. The sequence was obtained from a man aged 50-75 years who received an inactivated influenza vaccine. This chain uses TRBV5-5 with TRBJ1-2; D is unresolved. The sample consisted of PBMCs from blood, taken approximately 22 months after vaccination. Here the CDR3 reads CASTELDGGYTF. CDR3 in DNA: TGTGCCAGCACGGAGCTAGACGGGGGCTACACCTTC.